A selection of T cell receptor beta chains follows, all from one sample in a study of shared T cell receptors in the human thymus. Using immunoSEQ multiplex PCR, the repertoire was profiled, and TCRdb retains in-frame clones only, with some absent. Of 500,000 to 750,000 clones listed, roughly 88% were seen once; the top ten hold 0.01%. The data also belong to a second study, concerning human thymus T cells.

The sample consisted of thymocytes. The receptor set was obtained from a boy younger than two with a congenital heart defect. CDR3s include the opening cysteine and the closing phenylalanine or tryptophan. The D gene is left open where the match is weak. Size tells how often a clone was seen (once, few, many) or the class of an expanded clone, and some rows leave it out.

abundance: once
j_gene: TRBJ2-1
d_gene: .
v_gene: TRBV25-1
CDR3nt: TGTGCCAGCAGTGGCGGCGACGGCTCCTACAATGAGCAGTTCTTC
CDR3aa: CASSGGDGSYNEQFF

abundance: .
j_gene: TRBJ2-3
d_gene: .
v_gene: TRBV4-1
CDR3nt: TGCGCCAGCAGCCAAGATTGGCGACTAGTGGCAGATACGCAGTATTTT
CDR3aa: CASSQDWRLVADTQYF

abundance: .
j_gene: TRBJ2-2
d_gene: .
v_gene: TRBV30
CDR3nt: TGTGCCTCCGGACAGAACACCGGGGAGCTGTTTTTT
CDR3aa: CASGQNTGELFF

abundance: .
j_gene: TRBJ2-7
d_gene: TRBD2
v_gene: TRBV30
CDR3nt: TGTGCCTGGAGTACCCCTAGCGGGGGGGGATACGAGCAGTACTTC
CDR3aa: CAWSTPSGGGYEQYF

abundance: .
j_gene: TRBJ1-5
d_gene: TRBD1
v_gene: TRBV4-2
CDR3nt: TGTGCCAGCGCGGGACAGCCAGGTCGGATGCAGCCCCAGCATTTT
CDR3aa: CASAGQPGRMQPQHF

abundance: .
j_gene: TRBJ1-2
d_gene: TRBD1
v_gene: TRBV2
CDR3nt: TGTGCCAGCAGGACAGGGAAGGGGGGCTACACCTTC
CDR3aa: CASRTGKGGYTF

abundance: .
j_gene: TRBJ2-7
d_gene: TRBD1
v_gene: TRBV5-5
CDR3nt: TGTGCCAGCAGCGGACCTAACAGGGGATGCTACGAGCAGTACTTC
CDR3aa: CASSGPNRGCYEQYF

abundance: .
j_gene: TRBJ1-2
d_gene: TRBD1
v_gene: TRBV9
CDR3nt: TGTGCCAGCAGCGGGGGACAGATCTATGGCTACACCTTC
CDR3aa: CASSGGQIYGYTF

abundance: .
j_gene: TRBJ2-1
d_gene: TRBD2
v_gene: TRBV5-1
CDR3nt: TGCGCCAGCAGCGGGGAGCGGGAAGGTTCCTACAATGAGCAGTTCTTC
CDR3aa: CASSGEREGSYNEQFF

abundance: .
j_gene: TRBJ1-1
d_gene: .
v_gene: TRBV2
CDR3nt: TGTGCCAGCAGGGCAGGGGTAAACACTGAAGCTTTCTTT
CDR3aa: CASRAGVNTEAFF

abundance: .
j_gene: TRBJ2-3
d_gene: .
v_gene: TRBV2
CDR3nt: TGTGCCAGCAGTGAAAGATGGCTAGCTACAGATACGCAGTATTTT
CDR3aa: CASSERWLATDTQYF

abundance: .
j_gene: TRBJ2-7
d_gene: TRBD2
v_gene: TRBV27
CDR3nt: TGTGCCAGCAGTTATACGAAGGGACTAGCGGGAGTGCCCCTTGGGTCGGAGCAGTACTTC
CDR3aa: CASSYTKGLAGVPLGSEQYF

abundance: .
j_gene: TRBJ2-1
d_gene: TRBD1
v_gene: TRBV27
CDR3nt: TGTGCCAGCACCAACTCCGGGACAGGACACAATGAGCAGTTCTTC
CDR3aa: CASTNSGTGHNEQFF

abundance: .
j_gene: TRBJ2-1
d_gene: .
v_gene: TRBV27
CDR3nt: TGTGCCAGCAGTTTAAGGGGCCCTACGGACAATGAGCAGTTCTTC
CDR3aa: CASSLRGPTDNEQFF

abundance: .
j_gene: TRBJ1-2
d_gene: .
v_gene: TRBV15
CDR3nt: TGTGCCACCAGCAGAGGAAAGGGGTTATCATATGGCTACACCTTC
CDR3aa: CATSRGKGLSYGYTF

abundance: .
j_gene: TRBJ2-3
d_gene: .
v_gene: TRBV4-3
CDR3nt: TGCGCCAGCAGCCAAGGTCTCGGGGGACAGCCAGATACGCAGTATTTT
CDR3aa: CASSQGLGGQPDTQYF

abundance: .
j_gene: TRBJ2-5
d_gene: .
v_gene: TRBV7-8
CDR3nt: TGTGCCAGCAGCGTAGAGGGGGAAGCGCTGCAAGAGACCCAGTACTTC
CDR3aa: CASSVEGEALQETQYF

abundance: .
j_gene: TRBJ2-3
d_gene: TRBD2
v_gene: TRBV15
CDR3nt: TGTGCCACCAGCAGAGAGCCGGGGAGGCGGGAGCGCCCGGAGGCTACGCAGTATTTT
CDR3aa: CATSREPGRRERPEATQYF

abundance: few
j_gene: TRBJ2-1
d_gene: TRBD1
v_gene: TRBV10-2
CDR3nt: TGCGCCAGCAGTGAGTTCGACGGGACAGGGGGCTGGGAGCAGTTCTTC
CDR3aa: CASSEFDGTGGWEQFF

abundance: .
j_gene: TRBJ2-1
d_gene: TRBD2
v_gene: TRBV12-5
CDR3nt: TGTGCTAGTGGTTTGTCCGCATCAACTAGCGGAGGCTCCTACAATGAGCAGTTCTTC
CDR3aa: CASGLSASTSGGSYNEQFF

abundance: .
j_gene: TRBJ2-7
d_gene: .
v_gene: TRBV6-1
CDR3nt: TGTGCCAGCAGGAAGGGGCCAGGAGTCTACGAGCAGTACTTC
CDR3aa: CASRKGPGVYEQYF

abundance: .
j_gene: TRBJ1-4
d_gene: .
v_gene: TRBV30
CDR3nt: TGTGCCTGGAGTGCTCGCCGGGAAAATAAAAAACTGTTTTTT
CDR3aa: CAWSARRENKKLFF

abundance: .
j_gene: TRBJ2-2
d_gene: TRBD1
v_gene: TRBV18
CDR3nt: TGTGCCAGCTCACCCCACAGGGGGCCCCGGAACACCGGGGAGCTGTTTTTT
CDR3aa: CASSPHRGPRNTGELFF